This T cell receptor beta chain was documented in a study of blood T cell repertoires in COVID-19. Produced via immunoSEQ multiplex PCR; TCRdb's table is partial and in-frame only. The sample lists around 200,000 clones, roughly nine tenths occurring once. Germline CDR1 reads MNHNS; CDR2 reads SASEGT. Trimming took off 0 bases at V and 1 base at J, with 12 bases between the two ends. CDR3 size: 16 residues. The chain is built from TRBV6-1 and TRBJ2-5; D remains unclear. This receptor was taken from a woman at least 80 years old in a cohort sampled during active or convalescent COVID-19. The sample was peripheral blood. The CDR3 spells CASSEAWHSLQETQYF. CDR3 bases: TGTGCCAGCAGTGAAGCGTGGCACAGCCTCCAAGAGACCCAGTACTTC.